This T cell receptor beta chain was captured in a study of early T cells in non-severe SARS-CoV-2 infection. Overall study: Bulk RNA taken from unsorted whole blood was sequenced, leaving chains unpaired.

The TCR library protocol attached unique molecular identifiers to the individual cDNA molecules. Each CDR3 protein is one row after TCRdb ran MiXCR on the 5' RACE reads. Of 70,000 to 75,000 distinct CDR3 sequences listed, approximately 15% are singletons. Study-level results: Database matching using VDJdb favored anti-spike CD8 responses, with private and CD4 specificities left missing.

The J segment lost 6 bases and the V segment lost 1 base, leaving 7 bases of the junction unmatched. The CDR3 is made up of 15 amino acids. Germline values: CDR1 LGHDT, CDR2 YNNKEL (reference sequence). Only a few counts were recorded for this clonotype. Its target is unknown. The sequenced sample consisted of whole blood. The chain carries TRBV3-1 and TRBJ2-3; TRBD2 matches 7 bases. The clonotype comes from an adult who was a healthcare worker with PCR-confirmed SARS-CoV-2 infection or an uninfected control (not recorded which). For the CDR3, the DNA is TGTGCCAGCAGCCAAGGGACTAGTCCCTCTGATACGCAGTATTTT. Residues: CASSQGTSPSDTQYF.